This TCR beta chain comes out of a study of cytomegalovirus exposure and HLA in healthy donors. Regarding the study as a whole: In an earlier analysis, in some 500 donors, most V segments appeared productive either ~87% or ~30% of the time.

With regard to this clone: Its target is unknown.

The V and J ends lost 1 base and 4 bases, in that order; junction bases with no gene match: 3. The CDR3 has 13 amino acids. Germline V gives CDR1 GTSNPN, CDR2 SVGIG (reference sequence). PCR involved 60 Vbeta and 13 Jbeta primers. Authors' analysis steps: Roughly 12 million shared chains were among tens of millions of unique TCR beta chains counted in a later analysis. Assay used: immunoSEQ multiplex PCR; TCRdb lists only in-frame clones, some missing. V and J calls and clone size are those listed in that table; D and trimming were worked out from the DNA. The data show 98,000 or so clones, with 75% to 80% seen just once and about 8.3% held by the top ten.

This TCR was sampled from a female donor in good health and CMV-seronegative. The sample consisted of PBMCs. The chain recombines TRBV30 with TRBJ1-2; TRBD1 matches at 7 bases. The CDR3 nucleotides are TGTGCCTGGAGTGAGGGGGCGGGCTATGGCTACACCTTC. Amino acids: CAWSEGAGYGYTF. Looking up the rest from reference TRBV30 and TRBJ1-2 gives the full variable domain: SQTIHQWPATLVQPVGSPLSLECTVEGTSNPNLYWYRQAAGRGLQLLFYSVGIGQISSEVPQNLSASRPQDRQFILSSKKLLLSDSGFYLCAWSEGAGYGYTFGSGTRLTVV.